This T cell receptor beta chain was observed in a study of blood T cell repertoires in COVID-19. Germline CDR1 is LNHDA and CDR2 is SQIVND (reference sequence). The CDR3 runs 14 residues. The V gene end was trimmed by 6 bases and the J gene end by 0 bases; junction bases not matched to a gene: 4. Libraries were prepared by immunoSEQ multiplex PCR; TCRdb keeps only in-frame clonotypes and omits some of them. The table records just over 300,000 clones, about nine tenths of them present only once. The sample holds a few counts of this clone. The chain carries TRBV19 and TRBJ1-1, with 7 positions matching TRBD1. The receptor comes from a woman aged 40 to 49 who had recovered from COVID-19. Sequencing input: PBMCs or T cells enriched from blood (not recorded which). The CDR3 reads CASRRGLVNTEAFF. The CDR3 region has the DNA TGTGCCAGTAGGAGGGGGCTTGTGAACACTGAAGCTTTCTTT.